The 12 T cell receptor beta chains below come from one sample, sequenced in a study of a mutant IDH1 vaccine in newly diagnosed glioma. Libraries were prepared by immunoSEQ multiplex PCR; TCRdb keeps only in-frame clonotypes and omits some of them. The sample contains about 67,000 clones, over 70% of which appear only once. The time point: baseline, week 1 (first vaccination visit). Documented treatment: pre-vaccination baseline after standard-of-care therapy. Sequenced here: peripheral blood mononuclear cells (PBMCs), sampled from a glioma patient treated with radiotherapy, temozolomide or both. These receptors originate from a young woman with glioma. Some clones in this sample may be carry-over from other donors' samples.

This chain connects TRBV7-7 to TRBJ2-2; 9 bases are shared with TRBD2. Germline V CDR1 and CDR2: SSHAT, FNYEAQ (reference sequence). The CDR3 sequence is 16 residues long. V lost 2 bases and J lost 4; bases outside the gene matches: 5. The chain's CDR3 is CASSLFSGGGTGELFF. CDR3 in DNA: TGTGCCAGCAGCTTATTTAGCGGGGGTGGCACCGGGGAGCTGTTTTTT.

CDR3 residues: CASSRTANTEAFF. DNA for the CDR3: TGTGCCAGCAGTCGGACAGCTAACACTGAAGCTTTCTTT. This chain joins TRBV6-5 and TRBJ1-1; possibly TRBD1 for D (6 bases). The germline gives CDR1 MNHEY, CDR2 SVGAGI. The ends were cut back, 5 bases at V and 2 bases at J, with 9 bases in the middle. The CDR3 has 13 residues.

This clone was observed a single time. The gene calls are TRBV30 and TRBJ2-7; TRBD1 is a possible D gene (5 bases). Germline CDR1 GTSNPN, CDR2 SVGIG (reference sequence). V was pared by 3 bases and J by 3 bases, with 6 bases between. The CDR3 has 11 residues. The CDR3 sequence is CAWSRDYEQYF. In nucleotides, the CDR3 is TGTGCCTGGAGCAGGGACTACGAGCAGTACTTC.

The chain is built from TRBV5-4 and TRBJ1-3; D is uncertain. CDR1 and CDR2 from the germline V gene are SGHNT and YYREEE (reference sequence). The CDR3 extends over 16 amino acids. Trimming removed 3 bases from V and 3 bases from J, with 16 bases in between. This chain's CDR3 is CASSSGGGKGGNTIYF. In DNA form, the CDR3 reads TGTGCCAGCAGCTCCGGTGGAGGGAAAGGTGGAAACACCATATATTTT.

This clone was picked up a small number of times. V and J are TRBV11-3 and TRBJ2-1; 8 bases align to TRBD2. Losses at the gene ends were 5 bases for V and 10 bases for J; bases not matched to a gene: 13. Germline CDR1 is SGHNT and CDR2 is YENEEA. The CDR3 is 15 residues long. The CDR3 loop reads CASSRSGTLEPEQFF. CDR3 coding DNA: TGTGCCAGCAGCCGTAGCGGGACCTTGGAACCCGAGCAGTTCTTC.

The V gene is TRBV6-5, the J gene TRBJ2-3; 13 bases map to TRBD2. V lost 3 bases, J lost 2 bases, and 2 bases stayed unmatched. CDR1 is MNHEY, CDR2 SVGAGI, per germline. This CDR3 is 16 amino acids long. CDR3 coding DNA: TGTGCCAGCAGTTATGGACTAGCGGGAGACACAGATACGCAGTATTTT. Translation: CASSYGLAGDTDTQYF.

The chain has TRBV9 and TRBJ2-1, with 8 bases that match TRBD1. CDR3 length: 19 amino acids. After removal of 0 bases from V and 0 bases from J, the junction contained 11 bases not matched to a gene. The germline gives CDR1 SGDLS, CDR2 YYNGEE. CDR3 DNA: TGTGCCAGCAGCGTAGGGCCCAGCCGGGGGACAGGCTCCTACAATGAGCAGTTCTTC. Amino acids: CASSVGPSRGTGSYNEQFF.

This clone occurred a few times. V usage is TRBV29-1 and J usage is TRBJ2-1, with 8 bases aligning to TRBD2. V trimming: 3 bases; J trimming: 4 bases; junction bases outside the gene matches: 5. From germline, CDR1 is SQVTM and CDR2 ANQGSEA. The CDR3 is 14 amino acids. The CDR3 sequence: CSVDTSGAYNEQFF. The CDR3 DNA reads TGCAGCGTTGATACTAGCGGCGCGTACAATGAGCAGTTCTTC.

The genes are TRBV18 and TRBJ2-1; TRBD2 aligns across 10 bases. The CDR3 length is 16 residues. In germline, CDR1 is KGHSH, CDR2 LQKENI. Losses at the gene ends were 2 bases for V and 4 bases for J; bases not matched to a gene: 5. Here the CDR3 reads CASSPNPAGGYNEQFF. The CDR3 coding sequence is TGTGCCAGCTCACCAAACCCAGCGGGGGGGTACAATGAGCAGTTCTTC.

In nucleotides, the CDR3 is TGCGCCAGCAGCATTTACAGGGGAGAGGAAGCTTTCTTT. Amino acid sequence: CASSIYRGEEAFF. The chain joins TRBV5-1 to TRBJ1-1, with 7 bases fitting TRBD1. Unmatched junction bases numbered 8, after V lost 4 bases and J lost 8 bases. The CDR3 covers 13 residues. CDR1 SGHRS and CDR2 YFSETQ come from the germline V gene.

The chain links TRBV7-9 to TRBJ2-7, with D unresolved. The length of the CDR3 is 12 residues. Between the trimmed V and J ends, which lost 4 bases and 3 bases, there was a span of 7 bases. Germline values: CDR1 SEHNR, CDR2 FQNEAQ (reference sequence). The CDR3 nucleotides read TGTGCCAGCAGCTACTCCTTCTACGAGCAGTACTTC. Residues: CASSYSFYEQYF.

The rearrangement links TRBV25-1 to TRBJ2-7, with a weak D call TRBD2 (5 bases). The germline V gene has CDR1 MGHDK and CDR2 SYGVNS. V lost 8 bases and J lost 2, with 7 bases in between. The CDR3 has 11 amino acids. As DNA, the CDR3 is TGTGCCAGCCAGGAGGCCTACGAGCAGTACTTC. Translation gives CASQEAYEQYF.